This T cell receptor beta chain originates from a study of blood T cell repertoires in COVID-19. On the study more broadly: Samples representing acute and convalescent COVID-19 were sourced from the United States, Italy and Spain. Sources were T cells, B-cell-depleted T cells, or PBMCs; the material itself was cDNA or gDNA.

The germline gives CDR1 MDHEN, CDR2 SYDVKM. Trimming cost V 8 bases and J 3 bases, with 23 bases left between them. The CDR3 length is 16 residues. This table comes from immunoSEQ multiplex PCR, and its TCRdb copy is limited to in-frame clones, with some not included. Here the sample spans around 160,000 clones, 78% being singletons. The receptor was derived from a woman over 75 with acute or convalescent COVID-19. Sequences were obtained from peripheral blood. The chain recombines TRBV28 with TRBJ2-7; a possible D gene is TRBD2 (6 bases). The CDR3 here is CASLGLNSHYYYEQYF. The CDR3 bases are TGTGCCAGCCTCGGACTAAATTCCCACTACTACTACGAGCAGTACTTC.